This entry features one TCR beta chain sequence. It has no known antigen specificity. Base-call qualities are not available, and no considerably larger clone is one nucleotide away. The data were taken from a study of cytomegalovirus exposure and HLA in healthy donors (dated 2017 in TCRdb). As for the study more broadly: According to an earlier analysis of 587 of the donors, about 190 million T cells yielded roughly 110 million unique TCR beta sequences and roughly 280 Gb of sequence data. An early release that covered around 590 HLA-typed donors contained 250 to 350 gigabases of sequencing data and tens of millions of unique TCR sequences. Of the roughly 390 genotyped donors, around 81% fell in the genetic ancestry cluster associated with self-reported Caucasian donors. The study aimed to test whether signatures of past pathogen exposure could be identified by cataloging public T cell receptors. The study used immunosequencing to profile the T cell repertoires of several hundred subjects and linked those repertoires to cytomegalovirus serostatus. A separate validation cohort of some 130 different subjects was used in addition to the roughly 640-subject first cohort. High-throughput TCR immunosequencing, statistical association of individual TCRs with disease status, and machine learning were combined to predict cytomegalovirus infection status. In a later analysis, previously published TCR beta repertoires from 550 to 700 donors were re-analyzed and high-resolution HLA genotyping was added so that TCR occurrence patterns could be studied. In the later analysis, no new phenotypic data were used to find candidate immune exposures; instead, reliance was placed on TCR beta sequences and their occurrence across donors. An earlier analysis of about 620 of the donors applied high-throughput TCR beta sequencing to assess whether each TCR beta V gene segment acted as functional or pseudogenic. Alongside the repertoire data, information on donor age, sex, ethnicity and CMV serostatus was compiled. Genome-wide SNP genotypes for about three fifths of the roughly 700 donors were used in a later genetic analysis, which treated that subset as a discovery cohort. All discovery cohort repertoires had been generated on a single sequencing platform. Class I and class II HLA loci were covered by the typing at four-digit resolution. The number of typed donors differed by locus: about 629-630 for A, B, C, DRB1 and DQB1; 500 to 550 for DQA1; roughly 600 for DPA1; and 400 to 480 for DPB1. Because of strong linkage in the cohort, roughly five DR-DQ haplotypes were treated as single units for association and clustering. Among some 400 genotyped donors of the cohort, an average of 235,054 unique TCR beta nucleotide sequences were sequenced per donor, around 18% of them non-productive. Paper-wide results and their limitations: Because the 87-base-pair reads could not distinguish some IMGT-functional V segments, including TRBV6-2 and TRBV6-3, those segments were excluded. In the study, some 160 TCR beta chains were listed as associated with cytomegalovirus. CMV serostatus was the only immune exposure information available for the cohort. Because counts were too low, about 17 rarely observed V segments, including chromosome 9 orphons, were excluded from the earlier analysis of about 500 of the donors. According to a later analysis, parvovirus B19, influenza, CMV and Epstein-Barr virus appeared linked to several top co-occurrence clusters. A group of highly shared sequence variants was considered likely to be a technical artifact of the sequencing pipeline. Specific HLA alleles were associated with 15,000 to 20,000 TCR beta sequences at a false discovery rate of 0.05 in a later analysis. In a later analysis, HLA-associated TCR beta chains were found to be more clonally expanded and to have lower generation probabilities than equally common non-associated chains. When HLA alleles, especially DR and DQ, strongly co-occurred, TCR associations were difficult to assign to individual alleles. In an earlier analysis of some 540 of the donors, most TCR beta V segments appeared in productive rearrangements about 87% or about 30% of the time, broadly matching IMGT annotations. A few of the identified cytomegalovirus-associated TCR beta chains were confirmed in vitro to be specific for cytomegalovirus antigens. An association between a missense DCLRE1C variant and V-gene and J-gene trimming of TCR beta chains was found in a later genetic analysis and replicated in an independent cohort. Presence/absence analyses assumed roughly uniform sequencing depth across donors, an assumption that may not hold. A further reported finding was that TCR beta sequences accurately predicted the HLA-A and HLA-B alleles for most subjects in the first cohort. It was suggested by the authors that the approach could potentially be generalized to other disease states and immunological phenotypes. Most CMV-associated TCR beta chains appeared to be HLA-restricted in a later analysis, and the HLA associations seemed to be driven largely by CMV exposure. A later genetic analysis reported fewer N-insertions in productive TCRs among donors in an Asian-associated ancestry cluster than the roughly 700-donor mean. In a later analysis, the rate of TCR association differed among HLA loci, with DRB1 alleles having the most associated TCRs and HLA-C alleles having the fewest. While some public TCRs were present in many individuals, most TCR sequences turned up only very rarely across donors. Linkage disequilibrium might explain the correlated functional status among segregating V segments, but an unknown experimental factor could not be excluded. The classifier was reported to diagnose cytomegalovirus status with high specificity and sensitivity in both the original cohort and the validation cohort. Because HLA typing was unavailable for some donors at each locus, only the typed subset was used in association tests. In this cohort, only TCR beta chains were sequenced, and detectable features were limited by the absence of alpha or paired-chain data.

The germline V gene (reference sequence) supplies CDR1 WNHNN and CDR2 SYGVQD. The CDR3 holds 14 amino acids from the cysteine to the phenylalanine. CDR3 DNA only is kept here, 42 bases in frame from base 1. For this chain, trimming is 8 bases at the V end and 4 bases at the J end, and the number of junction bases without a gene match is 6. The cohort was made up of under 800 healthy bone marrow donors. At the time of sampling, every cohort member was nominally healthy, though immune exposures that went unrecorded were likely present. The donor was CMV seropositive and belonged to the group of some 290 seropositive cohort members. Every donor gave a peripheral blood sample, and the peripheral blood mononuclear cells from that sample were used for TCR beta sequencing. The Qiagen DNeasy Blood Extraction Kit was used to extract genomic DNA from the blood cell samples. The library was made by the immunoSEQ multiplex PCR assay. For the multiplex PCR, a mixture combining 60 forward primers for TCR Vbeta segments and 13 reverse primers for TCR Jbeta segments was used. A multiplex PCR assay on genomic DNA amplified the CDR3 region of rearranged TCR beta genes. The amplified TCR beta libraries were sequenced on the Illumina HiSeq System as 87-base-pair reads. On the study's bioinformatics: A later analysis counted some 74 million unique TCR beta chains across the 650 to 700 repertoires, and 9 million to 14 million of these chains were shared by at least two donors. Raw reads were error-corrected and collapsed into unique sequences by a nearest-neighbor algorithm in which closely related sequences were merged to remove PCR and sequencing errors. CDR3 sequences were aligned to IMGT reference sequences to assign V, D and J gene segments. For a sequence to be retained, at least a six-nucleotide match to both a V gene segment and a J gene segment was required. A rearrangement counted as productive if the CDR3 had no stop codons and remained in frame with V and J, and every other rearrangement counted as non-productive. CDR3 was defined according to IMGT convention as the region running from the second conserved V-encoded cysteine to the conserved J-encoded phenylalanine. In an earlier analysis of approximately 590 of the donors, sequences lacking an unambiguous match to a single V gene segment were excluded. An earlier analysis of several hundred of the donors called V segments functional above 56.7% productive rearrangements and segregating when the between-donor standard deviation exceeded 5%. A statistical classification framework was developed to diagnose cytomegalovirus status using the catalog of TCR beta chain sequences. V and J gene assignment, in a later analysis, came from comparing TCR nucleotide sequences with IMGT/GENE-DB human TR gene sequences. In a later analysis, CDR3 sequences and most-parsimonious VDJ recombination scenarios were assigned using the TCRdist pipeline. In a later analysis, each TCR beta chain was defined by its CDR3 amino acid sequence together with its V-gene family, and reads without a unique V-gene family were excluded. To address suspected cross-contamination and a sequencing artifact, a later analysis removed roughly 640 highly shared, low-generation-probability nucleotide sequences. In a later analysis, a clonal expansion index for each public chain was calculated from normalized within-repertoire ranks of inferred template counts. A later analysis computed generation probabilities with a VDJ recombination model fitted to out-of-frame rearrangements, and checked the results against IGoR. In a later analysis, TCR-TCR, TCR-HLA and TCR-CMV co-occurrence was scored with hypergeometric tests, and a repertoire-size bias correction was applied to TCR pairs. A later analysis estimated false discovery rates by permuting HLA or CMV assignments 20 times. In a later analysis, co-occurring TCRs were grouped using DBSCAN, and TCRdist sequence similarity was added for clustering within HLA-allele-positive subsets. Co-occurrence clustering excluded repertoires with fewer than 30,000 or more than 120,000 public chains, plus five with anomalous nucleotide sharing. Entries here come from immuneACCESS through TCRdb and include only in-frame sequences with V and J called. Some clones fail to appear in such tables; in the studies checked, an unresolved V gene covers under half of the shortfall, and the cause of the remainder is unknown. The V and J calls and clone size come from that table; D and trimming were worked out from the DNA. The sample table shows 60,000 to 75,000 clones, and 60% to 80% are seen once. The ten largest make up over 20% of the sample.

The rearranged segments are TRBV10-1 and TRBJ2-2, and 8 junctional nucleotides match TRBD1. The sample taken for sequencing was PBMCs. The sequence derives from a woman aged 25 to 45 in good health and CMV-seropositive. The CDR3 in this case is CASRTGRSTGELFF. The nucleotide sequence is TGCGCCAGCCGGACAGGGCGAAGCACCGGGGAGCTGTTTTTT.